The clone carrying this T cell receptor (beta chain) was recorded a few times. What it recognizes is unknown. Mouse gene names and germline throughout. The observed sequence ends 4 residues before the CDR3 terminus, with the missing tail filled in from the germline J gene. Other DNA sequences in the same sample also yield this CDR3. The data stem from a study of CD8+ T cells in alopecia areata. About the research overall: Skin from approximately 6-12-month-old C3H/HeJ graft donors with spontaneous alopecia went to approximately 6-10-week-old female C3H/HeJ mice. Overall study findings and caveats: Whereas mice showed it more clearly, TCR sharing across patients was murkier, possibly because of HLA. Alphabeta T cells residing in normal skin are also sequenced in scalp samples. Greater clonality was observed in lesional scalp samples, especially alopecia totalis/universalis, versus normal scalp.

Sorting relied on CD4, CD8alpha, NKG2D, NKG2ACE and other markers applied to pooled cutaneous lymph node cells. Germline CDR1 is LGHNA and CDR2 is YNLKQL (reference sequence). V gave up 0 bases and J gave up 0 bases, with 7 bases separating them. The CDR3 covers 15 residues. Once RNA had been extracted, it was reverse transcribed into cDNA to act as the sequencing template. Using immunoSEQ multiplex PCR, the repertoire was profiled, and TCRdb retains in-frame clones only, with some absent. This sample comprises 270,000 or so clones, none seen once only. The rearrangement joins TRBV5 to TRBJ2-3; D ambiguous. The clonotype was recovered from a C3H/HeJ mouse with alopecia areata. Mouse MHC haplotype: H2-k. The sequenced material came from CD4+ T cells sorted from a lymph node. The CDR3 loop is CASSQDYSSAETLYF. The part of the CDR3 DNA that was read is TGTGCCAGCAGCCAAGATTACAGTAGTGCAGAA.